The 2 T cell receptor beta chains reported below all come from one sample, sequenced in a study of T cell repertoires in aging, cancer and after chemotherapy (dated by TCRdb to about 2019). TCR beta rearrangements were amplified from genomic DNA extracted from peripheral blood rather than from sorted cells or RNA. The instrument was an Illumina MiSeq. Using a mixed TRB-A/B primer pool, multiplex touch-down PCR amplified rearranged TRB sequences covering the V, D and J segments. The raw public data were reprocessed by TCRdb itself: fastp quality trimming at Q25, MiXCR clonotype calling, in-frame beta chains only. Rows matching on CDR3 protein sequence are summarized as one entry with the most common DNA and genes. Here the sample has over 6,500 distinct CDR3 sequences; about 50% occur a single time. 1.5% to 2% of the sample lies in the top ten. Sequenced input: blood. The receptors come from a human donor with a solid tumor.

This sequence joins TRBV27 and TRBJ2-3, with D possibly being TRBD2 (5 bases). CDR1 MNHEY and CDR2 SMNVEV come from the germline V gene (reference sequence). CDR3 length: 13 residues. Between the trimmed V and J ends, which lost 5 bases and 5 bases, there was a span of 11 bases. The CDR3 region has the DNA TGTGCCAGCAGTGGACTGTGGGGAGATACGCAGTATTTT. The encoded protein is CASSGLWGDTQYF.

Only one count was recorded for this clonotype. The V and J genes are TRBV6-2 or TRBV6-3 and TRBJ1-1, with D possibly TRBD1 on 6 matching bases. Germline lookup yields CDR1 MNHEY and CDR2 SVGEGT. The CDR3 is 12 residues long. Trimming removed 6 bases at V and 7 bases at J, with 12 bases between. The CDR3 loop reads CASRQGAGEAFF. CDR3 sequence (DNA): TGTGCCAGCAGACAGGGAGCCGGTGAAGCTTTCTTT.